The 15 T cell receptor beta chains listed next were all sequenced from one sample in a study of CD8 T cells in ankylosing spondylitis. Study-wide results and caveats: Within ankylosing spondylitis blood, a TCR beta motif made up of eight highly homologous variants appeared to be characteristic.

TCRdb re-analysed the 5' RACE reads in MiXCR, keeping a single row per CDR3 protein. Of approximately 400,000 distinct CDR3 sequences in the sample, under 20% were seen once. Their antigen targets remain unknown. The specimen sequenced was blood, either unsorted or a sorted T cell fraction (not recorded which). Receptors originate from a male donor with ankylosing spondylitis.

The CDR3 bases are TGTGCCAGCAGCTTGTTCGGGACGGCAGGAAACACCATATATTTT. Translated: CASSLFGTAGNTIYF. The chain combines TRBV5-5 with TRBJ1-3; tentatively, D is TRBD1 (5 bases). V lost 1 base and J 4 bases, leaving 12 bases between the germline ends. Germline V gene data show CDR1 as SGHKS and CDR2 as YYEKEE (reference sequence). The CDR3 runs 15 residues.

A single count supports this clonotype. The chain couples TRBV4-1 to TRBJ1-4; D gene unclear. CDR1 and CDR2 (germline): MGHRA, YSYEKL. The CDR3 spans 15 residues. The V end was cut by 1 base, the J end by 8 bases, with 14 bases between. The DNA for the CDR3 is TGCGCCAGCAGCCAAGTTTTCGATACCTCCGAAAAACTGTTTTTT. It specifies CASSQVFDTSEKLFF.

This clonotype was found a few times. The chain carries TRBV9 and TRBJ2-7, with TRBD2 matching 8 bases. The trim removed 0 bases at V and 2 bases at J, leaving 4 bases unmatched. Germline assignment: CDR1 SGDLS and CDR2 YYNGEE. The CDR3 totals 15 residues. CDR3 bases: TGTGCCAGCAGCGTAGGGAGCGGGAGTGCCTACGAGCAGTACTTC. Its translation is CASSVGSGSAYEQYF.

The rearrangement uses TRBV7-2 and TRBJ2-1; 8 bases map to TRBD2. This CDR3 comprises 14 residues. J was trimmed by 6 bases and V by 1 base; bases with no gene match: 2. Germline values: CDR1 SGHTA, CDR2 FQGNSA. This chain's CDR3 is CASSLEAGVNEQFF. CDR3 in DNA: TGTGCCAGCAGCTTAGAAGCGGGAGTCAATGAGCAGTTCTTC.

This clonotype was counted ten times or more. The chain joins TRBV12-3 or TRBV12-4 to TRBJ1-6, with TRBD1 identical over 7 bases. The CDR3 length is 14 residues. Trimming took 6 bases from V and 6 from J; bases not matched to a gene: 5. This CDR3 is CASRRQGPNSPLHF. The CDR3 nucleotides read TGTGCCAGCAGAAGACAGGGCCCTAATTCACCCCTCCACTTT.

The rearrangement joins TRBV20-1 to TRBJ2-1; 7 bases are a match to TRBD1. The V and J ends lost 6 bases and 0 bases, in that order; junction bases with no gene match: 8. There are 15 residues in the CDR3. From germline, CDR1 is DFQATT and CDR2 SNEGSKA (reference sequence). The chain's CDR3 is CSAKGTASSYNEQFF. The CDR3 region has the DNA TGCAGTGCGAAAGGGACAGCAAGCTCCTACAATGAGCAGTTCTTC.

The CDR3, as DNA: TGTGCCAGCAGTGTCCATAGCGGGAGCTCCTACAATGAGCAGTTCTTC. Translated: CASSVHSGSSYNEQFF. The chain has TRBV2 and TRBJ2-1, with 9 bases aligning to TRBD2. This CDR3 contains 16 residues. CDR1 SNHLY and CDR2 FYNNEI come from the germline V gene. J lost 0 bases, V lost 4 bases, and 4 bases had no gene match.

This clonotype was detected a few times. The chain joins TRBV5-1 to TRBJ2-3; perhaps D is TRBD1 or TRBD2 (5 bases each). Trimming shortened V by 3 bases and J by 5 bases, and 19 bases separated the two germline ends. The CDR3 is 16 residues long. In germline, CDR1 is SGHRS, CDR2 YFSETQ. The CDR3 region is CASSSGASQIGDTQYF. CDR3 nucleotides: TGCGCCAGCAGCTCCGGGGCGAGTCAGATAGGAGATACGCAGTATTTT.

The chain combines TRBV6-1 with TRBJ1-2, with TRBD1 as a possible D gene (6 bases). From germline, CDR1 is MNHNS and CDR2 SASEGT. This CDR3 has 14 amino acids. Trimming removed 5 bases at V and 3 bases at J, with 13 bases between. The CDR3 reads CASSQGGLDYGYTF. Written as DNA, the CDR3 is TGTGCCAGCAGTCAAGGGGGGCTTGACTATGGCTACACCTTC.

This clonotype has a handful of counts. The DNA for the CDR3 is TGCGCCAGCAGCTTAAAGGGGGAGGGTTCGTTCACTGAAGCTTTCTTT. Amino acid sequence: CASSLKGEGSFTEAFF. The gene calls are TRBV5-1 and TRBJ1-1; the D gene is possibly TRBD1 (6 bases). This CDR3 has 16 residues. Germline V gene data show CDR1 as SGHRS and CDR2 as YFSETQ. The germline V and J ends were trimmed by 2 bases and 4 bases, with 18 bases remaining between them.

This clonotype was detected once. One junction end disagrees with the germline gene, perhaps due to a read error. The genes are TRBV20-1 and TRBJ1-1; D remains unclear. The germline V gene encodes CDR1 DFQATT and CDR2 SNEGSKA (reference sequence). The CDR3 contains 17 residues. The CDR3 sequence: CCAGRWIGKNPREVAFF. In nucleotides, the CDR3 is TGCTGTGCTGGACGATGGATCGGAAAAAATCCGAGGGAGGTAGCTTTCTTT.

The chain recombines TRBV9 with TRBJ1-4; D uncertain. Germline assignment: CDR1 SGDLS and CDR2 YYNGEE. V was clipped by 0 bases and J by 6 bases, with 6 bases between them. This CDR3 contains 13 residues. The CDR3 sequence is CASSVAQDEKLFF. CDR3 DNA sequence: TGTGCCAGCAGCGTAGCCCAGGATGAAAAACTGTTTTTT.

This clonotype has at least ten counts. The chain recombines TRBV3-1 with TRBJ2-1; 7 nucleotides align to TRBD2. Germline values: CDR1 LGHDT, CDR2 YNNKEL (reference sequence). This CDR3 comprises 15 residues. With V trimmed by 1 base and J by 8 bases, 8 bases remained unmatched. The CDR3, as DNA: TGTGCCAGCAGCCAAGTGGTCGGGGGGTCCCATGAGCAGTTCTTC. Its translation is CASSQVVGGSHEQFF.

The table lists this clonotype with a few counts. V and J are TRBV10-3 and TRBJ2-3; the match to TRBD1 covers 8 bases. Per the germline V gene, CDR1 is ENHRY and CDR2 is SYGVKD. The CDR3 extends over 14 amino acids. Trimming at V came to 6 bases and at J to 0 bases, leaving 2 bases not matched to a gene. CDR3 sequence reads: CAIRTGASTDTQYF. CDR3 nucleotides: TGTGCCATCAGGACAGGGGCTAGCACAGATACGCAGTATTTT.

This clonotype showed up many times. This chain links TRBV7-8 with TRBJ1-1; unclear D gene. This CDR3 has 12 residues. Germline V CDR1 and CDR2: SGHVS, FQNEAQ. Trimming took 5 bases from V and 7 from J, leaving 11 bases between them. CDR3 region: CASSHRGSEAFF. The CDR3 DNA reads TGTGCCAGCAGCCACCGTGGCAGTGAAGCTTTCTTT.